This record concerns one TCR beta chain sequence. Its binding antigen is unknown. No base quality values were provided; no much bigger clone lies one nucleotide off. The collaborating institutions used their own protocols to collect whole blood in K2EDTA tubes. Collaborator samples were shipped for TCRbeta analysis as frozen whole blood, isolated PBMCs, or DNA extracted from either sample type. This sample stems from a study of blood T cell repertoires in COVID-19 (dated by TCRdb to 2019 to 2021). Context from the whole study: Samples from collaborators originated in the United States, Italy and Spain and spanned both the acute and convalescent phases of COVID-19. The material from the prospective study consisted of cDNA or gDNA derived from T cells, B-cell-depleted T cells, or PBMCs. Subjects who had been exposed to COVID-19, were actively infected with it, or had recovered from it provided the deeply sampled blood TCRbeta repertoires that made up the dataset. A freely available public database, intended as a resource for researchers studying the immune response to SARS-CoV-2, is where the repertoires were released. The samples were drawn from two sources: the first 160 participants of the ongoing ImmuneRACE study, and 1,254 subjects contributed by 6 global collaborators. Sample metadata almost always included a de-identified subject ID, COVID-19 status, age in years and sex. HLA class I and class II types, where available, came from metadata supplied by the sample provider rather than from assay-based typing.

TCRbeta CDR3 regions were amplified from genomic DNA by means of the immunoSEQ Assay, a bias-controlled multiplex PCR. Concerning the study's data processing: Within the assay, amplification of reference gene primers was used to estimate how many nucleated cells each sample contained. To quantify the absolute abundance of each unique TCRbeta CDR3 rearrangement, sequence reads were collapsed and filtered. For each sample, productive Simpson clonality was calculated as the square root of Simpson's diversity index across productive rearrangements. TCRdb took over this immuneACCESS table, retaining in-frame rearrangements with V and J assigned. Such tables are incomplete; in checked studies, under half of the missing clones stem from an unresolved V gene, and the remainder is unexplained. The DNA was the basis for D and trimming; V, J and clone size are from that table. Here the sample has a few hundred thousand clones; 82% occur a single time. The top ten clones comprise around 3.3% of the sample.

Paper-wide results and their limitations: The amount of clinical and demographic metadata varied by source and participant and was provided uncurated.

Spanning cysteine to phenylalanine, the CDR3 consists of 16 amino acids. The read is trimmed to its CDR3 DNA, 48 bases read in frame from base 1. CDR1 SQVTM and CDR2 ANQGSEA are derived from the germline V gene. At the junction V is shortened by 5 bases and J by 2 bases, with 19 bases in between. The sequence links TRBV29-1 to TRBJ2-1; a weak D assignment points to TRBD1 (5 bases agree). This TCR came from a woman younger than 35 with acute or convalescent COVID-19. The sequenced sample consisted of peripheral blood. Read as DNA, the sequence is TGCAGCGTTAAGGCCGAGCAGGGAAGGACCTACAATGAGCAGTTCTTC. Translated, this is CSVKAEQGRTYNEQFF.